The rows below give T cell receptor beta chains drawn from one sample of a study of T cell repertoires and HLA-DP antigens. The data were produced by immunoSEQ multiplex PCR, yet TCRdb's version contains in-frame clones alone and is incomplete. This table holds approximately 100,000 clones, around nine tenths found once. No antigen has been assigned to these receptors. Material: CD4+ T cells from PBMCs. All receptors derive from a man between 45 and 60 years old in good health and CMV-seronegative. Both conserved end residues are part of each CDR3. D genes are given only for firm matches. Clone size appears in some rows only: once, few, many, or a class for an expanded clone.

cdr3_length j_call clone_size v_call d_call cdr3_aa cdr3_nt
13 TRBJ1-5 NA TRBV29-1 NA CSVAEGSNQPQHF TGCAGCGTTGCGGAAGGATCCAATCAGCCCCAGCATTTT
17 TRBJ1-4 NA TRBV7-3 TRBD1 CASVGITGGLSSEKLFF TGTGCCAGCGTGGGTATAACAGGGGGCCTTAGTAGTGAAAAACTGTTTTTT
13 TRBJ2-7 NA TRBV4-3 NA CASSQDGGFEQYF TGCGCCAGCAGCCAAGATGGGGGGTTCGAGCAGTACTTC
16 TRBJ1-3 many TRBV21-1 NA CASSTRGTERGNTIYF TGTGCCAGCAGCACCCGTGGGACAGAACGGGGAAACACCATATATTTT
17 TRBJ1-3 NA TRBV5-1 NA CASSLGSGTVSGNTIYF TGCGCCAGCAGCTTGGGATCCGGTACAGTCTCTGGAAACACCATATATTTT
15 TRBJ2-5 NA TRBV18 NA CASSPPGPPKRPQYF TGTGCCAGCTCACCACCCGGTCCCCCCAAGAGACCCCAGTACTTC
15 TRBJ2-5 NA TRBV11-2 TRBD2 CASSYRTKGGETQYF TGTGCCAGCAGCTACCGGACCAAGGGAGGGGAGACCCAGTACTTC
14 TRBJ2-1 NA TRBV6-4 NA CASSPEGSYNEQFF TGTGCCAGCAGCCCGGAAGGGTCGTACAATGAGCAGTTCTTC
16 TRBJ2-1 NA TRBV4-1 NA CASSQDEGVVYNEQFF TGCGCCAGCAGCCAAGATGAGGGAGTAGTCTACAATGAGCAGTTCTTC
13 TRBJ2-7 once TRBV29-1 NA CSVQRDGTREQYF TGCAGCGTCCAAAGGGACGGCACGCGGGAGCAGTACTTC
16 TRBJ1-3 NA TRBV19 NA CASSPTPVNSGNTIYF TGTGCCAGTAGTCCTACCCCAGTGAACTCTGGAAACACCATATATTTT
12 TRBJ2-1 NA TRBV19 NA CASSISQGEQFF TGTGCCAGTAGTATTTCCCAGGGTGAGCAGTTCTTC
14 TRBJ1-6 NA TRBV7-2 NA CASSFGAEGSPLHF TGTGCCAGCAGCTTTGGGGCGGAGGGTTCACCCCTCCACTTT
14 TRBJ1-2 NA TRBV21-1 NA CASSAGTANYGYTF TGTGCCAGCAGCGCCGGGACCGCTAACTATGGCTACACCTTC
13 TRBJ2-7 once TRBV2 NA CASSANAYYEQYF TGTGCCAGCAGTGCGAACGCGTATTACGAGCAGTACTTC
14 TRBJ1-4 NA TRBV15 TRBD1 CATSRDRGREKLFF TGTGCCACCAGCAGAGATAGGGGGCGGGAAAAACTGTTTTTT
19 TRBJ1-3 once TRBV30 TRBD1 CAWNNNGDRGFLFGNTIYF TGTGCCTGGAACAACAATGGGGACAGGGGGTTTCTCTTTGGAAACACCATATATTTT